Listed below are T cell receptor beta chains from one sample, sequenced in a study of early T cells in non-severe SARS-CoV-2 infection. One entry per CDR3 protein, called by TCRdb with MiXCR from the 5' RACE reads. The sample has 30,000 or so distinct CDR3 sequences; under 7% are singletons. Sequencing was done on a sample of whole blood. These receptors originate from an adult who was a healthcare worker with PCR-confirmed SARS-CoV-2 infection or an uninfected control (not recorded which). Both conserved end residues are part of each CDR3. D genes are given only for firm matches. Size tells how often a clone was seen (once, few, many) or the class of an expanded clone, and some rows leave it out.

J | D | size | V | CDR3 | DNA
TRBJ2-3 | TRBD2 | few | TRBV7-2 | CASSASLAGGIDTQYF | TGTGCCAGCAGCGCGTCACTAGCGGGGGGTATAGATACGCAGTATTTT
TRBJ1-5 | - | - | TRBV24-1 | CATSDSRTNQPQHF | TGTGCCACCAGTGATTCCAGGACAAATCAGCCCCAGCATTTT
TRBJ1-2 | - | many | TRBV30 | CAWSENSGGFYTF | TGTGCCTGGAGCGAAAATTCTGGGGGGTTTTACACCTTC
TRBJ2-7 | TRBD1 | many | TRBV4-1 | CASSQDFGQGAYEQYF | TGCGCCAGCAGCCAAGATTTCGGGCAGGGGGCCTACGAGCAGTACTTC
TRBJ2-7 | TRBD1 | many | TRBV15 | CATSRDRVLYEQYF | TGTGCCACCAGCAGGGACAGGGTTTTGTACGAGCAGTACTTC
TRBJ2-5 | TRBD2 | few | TRBV4-1 | CASSLTSGTRETQYF | TGCGCCAGCAGCCTAACTAGCGGCACAAGGGAGACCCAGTACTTC
TRBJ2-1 | - | many | TRBV6-2/TRBV6-3 | CASSSDSSSYNEQFF | TGTGCCAGCAGTTCGGACAGTAGCTCCTACAATGAGCAGTTCTTC
TRBJ2-3 | - | few | TRBV6-2/TRBV6-3 | CASSYSGQGGDTQYF | TGTGCCAGCAGTTACTCGGGCCAAGGAGGAGATACGCAGTATTTT
TRBJ2-3 | - | many | TRBV7-6 | CASSLEQRHTQYF | TGTGCCAGCAGCTTAGAACAGAGACATACGCAGTATTTT
TRBJ2-2 | TRBD1 | many | TRBV7-9 | CASSPRGTADTGELFF | TGTGCCAGCAGCCCAAGGGGGACAGCTGACACCGGGGAGCTGTTTTTT
TRBJ2-1 | - | many | TRBV28 | CASSLGSGVYNEQFF | TGTGCCAGCAGCCTGGGTAGCGGCGTATACAATGAGCAGTTCTTC
TRBJ1-1 | - | - | TRBV6-5 | CASSYGGALLANTEAFF | TGTGCCAGCAGTTATGGGGGAGCCTTGCTTGCGAACACTGAAGCTTTCTTT
TRBJ2-2 | TRBD1 | - | TRBV7-3 | CASSFLGQGLSGELFF | TGTGCCAGCAGCTTCCTTGGACAGGGTTTATCCGGGGAGCTGTTTTTT
TRBJ2-3 | - | many | TRBV6-6 | CASRRDSTDTQYF | TGTGCCAGCAGGCGCGATAGCACAGATACGCAGTATTTT
TRBJ2-7 | TRBD2 | - | TRBV6-5 | CASSYSVAGSYEQYF | TGTGCCAGCAGTTACTCCGTAGCGGGATCCTACGAGCAGTACTTC
TRBJ2-1 | - | many | TRBV20-1 | CSASVAAIEQFF | TGCAGTGCTAGTGTAGCGGCCATTGAGCAGTTCTTC